This TCR beta chain was observed in a study of blood T cell repertoires in COVID-19. The method was immunoSEQ multiplex PCR; TCRdb's version includes in-frame clones alone and lacks a portion of them. The sample has some 180,000 clones, around four fifths seen once; the top ten hold roughly 2%. Germline CDR1 LGHNA, CDR2 YNFKEQ. The CDR3 length is 15 residues. The V and J ends lost 2 bases and 7 bases, in that order; junction bases with no gene match: 5. The TCR originated in a woman older than 75 with acute or convalescent COVID-19. The sequenced material came from peripheral blood. The rearrangement links TRBV4-2 to TRBJ1-6; 7 nucleotides align to TRBD1. As DNA, the CDR3 is TGTGCCAGCAGCCAAAACAGGGGAGGCAATTCACCCCTCCACTTT. Its translation is CASSQNRGGNSPLHF.